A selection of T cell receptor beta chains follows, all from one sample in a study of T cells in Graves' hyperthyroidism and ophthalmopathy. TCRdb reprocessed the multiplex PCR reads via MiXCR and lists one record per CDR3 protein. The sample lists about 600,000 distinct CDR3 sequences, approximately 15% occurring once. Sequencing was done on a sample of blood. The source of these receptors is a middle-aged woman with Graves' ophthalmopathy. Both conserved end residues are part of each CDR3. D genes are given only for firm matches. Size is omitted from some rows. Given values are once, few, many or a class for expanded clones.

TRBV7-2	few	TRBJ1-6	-	TGTGCCAGCAGCTTACAGGAGAATTCACCCCTCCACTTT	CASSLQENSPLHF
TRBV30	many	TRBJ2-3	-	TGTGCCTGGACGCCAGAGACACTCACAGATACGCAGTATTTT	CAWTPETLTDTQYF
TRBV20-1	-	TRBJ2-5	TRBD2	TGCAGTGCTGGAATTAGCGGGGACAACCAAGAGACCCAGTACTTC	CSAGISGDNQETQYF
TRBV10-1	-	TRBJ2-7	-	TGCGCCAGCAGTGAGGGTGGCATCTCCTACGAGCAGTACTTC	CASSEGGISYEQYF
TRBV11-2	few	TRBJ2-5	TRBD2	TGTGCCAGCAGCTTAGGTGGGGGGGCCCAGTACTTC	CASSLGGGAQYF
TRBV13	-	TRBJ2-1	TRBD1	TGTGCCAGCAGCTTAGAATCTACAGGGGCTATTTACAATGAGCAGTTCTTC	CASSLESTGAIYNEQFF
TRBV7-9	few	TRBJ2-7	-	TGTGCCAGCAGCCCGGGGCTTGGGGCTATCCTCCCCTACGAGCAGTACTTC	CASSPGLGAILPYEQYF
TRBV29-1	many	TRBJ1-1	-	TGCAGCGTTGCAGAGAACACTGAAGCTTTCTTT	CSVAENTEAFF
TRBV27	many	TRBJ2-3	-	TGTGCCAGCAGTTTAGGCCCCCCGCCCGATACGCAGTATTTT	CASSLGPPPDTQYF
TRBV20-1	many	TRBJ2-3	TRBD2	TGCAGTGCCCCCGTAGCGGGAGGGGGTGGAGATACGCAGTATTTT	CSAPVAGGGGDTQYF
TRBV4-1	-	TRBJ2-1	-	TGCGCCAGCAGCCAAAATACCGGGTCTTACAATGAGCAGTTCTTC	CASSQNTGSYNEQFF
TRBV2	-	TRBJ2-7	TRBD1	TGTGCCAGCAGGGAGACAGGGATCGCCCACGAGCAGTACTTC	CASRETGIAHEQYF
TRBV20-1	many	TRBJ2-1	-	TGCAGCATAACAGGCAATGAGCAGTTCTTC	CSITGNEQFF
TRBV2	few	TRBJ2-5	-	TGTGCCAGCAGTGCCCGACAGGTACAAGAGACCCAGTACTTC	CASSARQVQETQYF
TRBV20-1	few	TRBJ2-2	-	TGCAGTACTCGTAGGACGTCGAACACCGGGGAGCTGTTTTTT	CSTRRTSNTGELFF
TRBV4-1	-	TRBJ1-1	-	TGCGCCAGCAGCCAAGAAGGTATAGGGGGTACTGAAGCTTTCTTT	CASSQEGIGGTEAFF
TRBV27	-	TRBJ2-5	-	TGTGCCAGCAGTTTATCCGACGCAGTAATAGAGACCCAGTACTTC	CASSLSDAVIETQYF
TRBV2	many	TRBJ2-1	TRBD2	TGTGCCAGCAGTGATGGACTAGCGGGGATTTACAATGAGCAGTTCTTC	CASSDGLAGIYNEQFF
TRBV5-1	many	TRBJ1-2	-	TGCGCCAGCAGCCAAAGGGACGGGGCGCTGGGCTACACCTTC	CASSQRDGALGYTF
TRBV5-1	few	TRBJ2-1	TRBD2	TGCGCCAGCAGCCGTAGCGGGAGTGGAGACAATGAGCAGTTCTTC	CASSRSGSGDNEQFF
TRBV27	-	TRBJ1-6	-	TGTGCCAGCAGTTCATTTAACTCACCCCTCCACTTT	CASSSFNSPLHF
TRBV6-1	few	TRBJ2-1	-	TGTGCCAGCAGTGCCCAAGGTGTCGGTCGGCAGTTCTTC	CASSAQGVGRQFF
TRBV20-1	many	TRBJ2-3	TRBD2	TGCAGTGCTAGAGAAGTTGGACTAGATGCAGATACGCAGTATTTT	CSAREVGLDADTQYF
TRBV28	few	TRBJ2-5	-	TGTGCCAGCAGTTTATCCCCAACGGAGACCCAGTACTTC	CASSLSPTETQYF
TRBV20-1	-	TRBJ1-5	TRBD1	TGCAGTGCTGGGAGGACAGGGGTCAGCAATCAGCCCCAGCATTTT	CSAGRTGVSNQPQHF
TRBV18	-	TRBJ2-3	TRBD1	TGTGCCAGCTCACCGTATCGGGACAGACAAACGCAGTATTTT	CASSPYRDRQTQYF
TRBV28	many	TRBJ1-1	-	TGTGCCAGCAGTTTACCCGGCCAGTGGACTGAAGCTTTCTTT	CASSLPGQWTEAFF
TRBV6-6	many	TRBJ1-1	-	TGTGCCAGCAGTTACGCTCCGAACACTGAAGCTTTCTTT	CASSYAPNTEAFF
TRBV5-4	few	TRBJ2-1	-	TGTGCCAGCAGCCGCGACCTAGTTAATGAGCAGTTCTTC	CASSRDLVNEQFF